Following are 21 T cell receptor beta chains from one sample sequenced in a study of shared T cell receptors in the human thymus. Method: immunoSEQ multiplex PCR; TCRdb's copy keeps in-frame clones and lacks some. The table lists about 380,000 clones, 85% to 95% of them singletons. The specimen sequenced was thymocytes. Receptors were obtained from a human donor.

The J gene is TRBJ2-2, the V gene TRBV5-1, with unresolved D. Trimming took 7 bases from V and 3 from J, leaving 16 bases between them. The germline V gene has CDR1 SGHRS and CDR2 YFSETQ. The CDR3 consists of 15 residues. The CDR3 nucleotides read TGCGCCAGCGGGCCCTCTAGGCAGGACACCGGGGAGCTGTTTTTT. Translation: CASGPSRQDTGELFF.

CDR3 protein: CASSRLNSGKSTDTQYF. For the CDR3, the DNA is TGTGCCAGCAGCCGTCTGAACTCGGGCAAAAGCACAGATACGCAGTATTTT. This chain uses TRBV5-4 with TRBJ2-3; no clear D. Germline V gene data show CDR1 as SGHNT and CDR2 as YYREEE (reference sequence). Trimming left V 4 bases short and J 0 bases short, with 18 bases between. The CDR3 length is 17 residues.

The gene calls are TRBV25-1 and TRBJ2-7; D gene unclear. CDR1 is MGHDK, CDR2 SYGVNS, per germline. V lost 3 bases and J lost 4, with 13 bases in between. CDR3 length: 14 amino acids. The CDR3 nucleotides read TGTGCCAGCAGTGATCCTTCTTACGCGTACGAGCAGTACTTC. Translated: CASSDPSYAYEQYF.

The chain recombines TRBV5-4 with TRBJ2-4; D possibly matches TRBD1 or TRBD2 (5 bases each). This CDR3 region has 16 residues. The V gene's germline CDR1 is SGHNT and CDR2 YYREEE (reference sequence). V lost 0 bases and J 0 bases, leaving 10 bases between the germline ends. The CDR3 nucleotides are TGTGCCAGCAGCTTGGCAGGGAGTTTAGCCAAAAACATTCAGTACTTC. Protein: CASSLAGSLAKNIQYF.

CDR3 in DNA: TGTGCCAGCAGCGTAGGGTGGCGGGAGGGCTGCGAGCAGTACTTC. Its translation: CASSVGWREGCEQYF. This sequence joins TRBV9 and TRBJ2-7, with 9 bases that match TRBD2. This CDR3 comprises 15 residues. Per germline, CDR1 SGDLS and CDR2 YYNGEE. Trimming removed 0 bases from V and 6 bases from J; junction bases left unmatched: 7.

The chain couples TRBV7-9 to TRBJ2-7, with D perhaps TRBD1 (6 bases). V dropped 0 bases and J dropped 6 bases, with 9 bases sitting between them. CDR1 is SEHNR, CDR2 FQNEAQ, per germline (reference sequence). The CDR3 is made up of 13 amino acids. The CDR3 protein is CASSLATGSEQYF. The DNA for the CDR3 is TGTGCCAGCAGCTTAGCGACAGGAAGCGAGCAGTACTTC. Full variable domain (outside the CDR3, taken from reference TRBV7-9 and TRBJ2-7): DTGVSQNPRHKITKRGQNVTFRCDPISEHNRLYWYRQTLGQGPEFLTYFQNEAQLEKSRLLSDRFSAERPKGSFSTLEIQRTEQGDSAMYLCASSLATGSEQYFGPGTRLTVT.

The chain is built from TRBV19 and TRBJ1-5; D is possibly TRBD1 (5 bases). CDR1 is LNHDA, CDR2 SQIVND, per germline (reference sequence). The V and J ends lost 6 bases and 2 bases respectively, with 14 bases between them. The CDR3 covers 15 residues. CDR3 sequence: CASSRAGWRNQPQHF. CDR3 coding DNA: TGTGCCAGTAGCAGAGCAGGGTGGCGCAATCAGCCCCAGCATTTT.

V gene TRBV7-2 combines with J gene TRBJ2-1, with D hard to call. V was clipped by 5 bases and J by 4 bases, with 9 bases between them. Per germline, CDR1 SGHTA and CDR2 FQGNSA. The CDR3 consists of 13 residues. The CDR3: CASSTPPYNEQFF. CDR3 coding DNA: TGTGCCAGCAGCACCCCTCCGTACAATGAGCAGTTCTTC.

This chain links TRBV5-1 with TRBJ2-5; maybe TRBD2 (6 bases). CDR3 length equals 14 residues. The germline gives CDR1 SGHRS, CDR2 YFSETQ. V lost 4 bases, J lost 2 bases, and 12 bases lay in between. This CDR3 is CASSTKTSQETQYF. The CDR3 DNA sequence: TGCGCCAGCAGCACAAAGACTAGTCAAGAGACCCAGTACTTC.

The gene calls are TRBV28 and TRBJ2-1; D is ambiguous. V shed 5 bases and J shed 0 bases, with 11 bases lying between them. This CDR3 has 15 amino acids. Germline assignment: CDR1 MDHEN and CDR2 SYDVKM. The CDR3 sequence is CASSPRWHSYNEQFF. CDR3 sequence (DNA): TGTGCCAGCAGTCCCAGGTGGCACTCCTACAATGAGCAGTTCTTC.

In this sample, this clone turned up once. The rearrangement links TRBV10-3 to TRBJ2-5; D is ambiguous. Germline values: CDR1 ENHRY, CDR2 SYGVKD. V lost 4 bases and J lost 5, with 26 bases in between. There are 18 residues in the CDR3. The CDR3 nucleotides read TGTGCCATCAGTGCGAAGTTTCCCCCCGGAAGCGCTGGGGAGACCCAGTACTTC. Protein sequence: CAISAKFPPGSAGETQYF.

The chain has TRBV5-5 and TRBJ1-4; D unresolved. V was trimmed by 2 bases and J by 8 bases, leaving 7 bases between them. The germline V gene encodes CDR1 SGHKS and CDR2 YYEKEE (reference sequence). The CDR3 has 12 amino acids. CDR3: CASSFVGEKLFF. For the CDR3, the DNA is TGTGCCAGCAGCTTTGTTGGGGAAAAACTGTTTTTT.

The chain links TRBV2 to TRBJ2-2; D possibly corresponds to TRBD2 (5 bases). The CDR3 runs to 15 residues. Germline V lookup: CDR1 SNHLY, CDR2 FYNNEI. V shed 6 bases and J shed 2 bases, with 13 bases lying between them. The DNA of the CDR3 is TGTGCCAGCAGAATGAGCGGACCCAACACCGGGGAGCTGTTTTTT. Its protein product is CASRMSGPNTGELFF.

The genes are TRBV25-1 and TRBJ2-1, with 8 bases identical to TRBD2. The CDR3 has 13 residues. V trimming: 8 bases; J trimming: 9 bases; junction bases outside the gene matches: 9. The germline V gene has CDR1 MGHDK and CDR2 SYGVNS. This CDR3 is CASSPGGGAEQFF. The CDR3 DNA sequence: TGTGCCAGCTCACCGGGAGGGGGAGCTGAGCAGTTCTTC. Looking up the rest from reference TRBV25-1 and TRBJ2-1 gives the full variable domain: EADIYQTPRYLVIGTGKKITLECSQTMGHDKMYWYQQDPGMELHLIHYSYGVNSTEKGDLSSESTVSRIRTEHFPLTLESARPSHTSQYLCASSPGGGAEQFFGPGTRLTVL.

The rearrangement links TRBV30 to TRBJ1-6, with TRBD1 matching 7 bases. Trimming took 0 bases from V and 10 from J; bases not matched to a gene: 12. The CDR3 runs 16 residues. Germline CDR1 is GTSNPN and CDR2 is SVGIG (reference sequence). CDR3 sequence: CAWSVGRQGVGSPLHF. CDR3 in DNA: TGTGCCTGGAGTGTTGGCCGACAGGGAGTAGGCTCACCCCTCCACTTT.

The chain has TRBV15 and TRBJ2-7; D not resolved. CDR1 is LNHNV, CDR2 YYDKDF, per germline (reference sequence). V was shortened by 6 bases and J by 2 bases, with 17 bases between the two germline ends. This CDR3 is 15 amino acids long. Written as DNA, the CDR3 is TGTGCCACCAGTCCCCCGAAAGCCGGACCCTACGAGCAGTACTTC. It yields the protein CATSPPKAGPYEQYF.

V gene TRBV6-5 combines with J gene TRBJ1-1; 9 nucleotides line up with TRBD1. V dropped 2 bases and J dropped 6; count of bases not matched to a gene: 4. The length of the CDR3 is 14 residues. The germline V gene has CDR1 MNHEY and CDR2 SVGAGI. The CDR3 loop is CASSYGTGTPEAFF. The CDR3, as DNA: TGTGCCAGCAGTTACGGGACAGGGACTCCTGAAGCTTTCTTT.

V gene TRBV27 combines with J gene TRBJ2-5, with 7 positions matching TRBD2. Germline loops: CDR1 MNHEY, CDR2 SMNVEV (reference sequence). This CDR3 has 18 amino acids. J was trimmed by 5 bases and V by 5 bases; bases with no gene match: 20. CDR3 in amino acids: CASSPPQPGSGVRETQYF. CDR3 in DNA: TGTGCCAGCAGTCCGCCTCAACCGGGGAGCGGGGTACGGGAGACCCAGTACTTC.

V and J are TRBV16 and TRBJ1-5, with TRBD1 identical over 7 bases. V was pared by 4 bases and J by 6 bases, with 6 bases of the junction left unmatched. Germline values: CDR1 KGHSY, CDR2 FQNENV. The CDR3 is 14 amino acids. CDR3 protein: CASSPDRALQPQHF. As DNA, the CDR3 is TGTGCCAGCAGCCCCGACAGGGCCCTTCAGCCCCAGCATTTT.

The rearrangement joins TRBV10-3 to TRBJ1-3; maybe TRBD1 (5 bases). Trimming took off 3 bases at V and 0 bases at J, with 15 bases between the two ends. CDR1 is ENHRY, CDR2 SYGVKD, per germline. The CDR3 has 17 residues. The CDR3 DNA reads TGTGCCATCAGTGAATTTGGGGCAGCCTTCTCTGGAAACACCATATATTTT. This translates into CAISEFGAAFSGNTIYF.

V usage is TRBV20-1 and J usage is TRBJ1-5, with D unclear. The CDR3 is 11 residues long. The V gene lost 7 bases and the J gene lost 7 bases, with 11 bases spanning the gap. From germline, CDR1 is DFQATT and CDR2 SNEGSKA (reference sequence). CDR3 protein: CSVPIGQPQHF. The CDR3 bases are TGCAGTGTGCCGATCGGACAGCCCCAGCATTTT.